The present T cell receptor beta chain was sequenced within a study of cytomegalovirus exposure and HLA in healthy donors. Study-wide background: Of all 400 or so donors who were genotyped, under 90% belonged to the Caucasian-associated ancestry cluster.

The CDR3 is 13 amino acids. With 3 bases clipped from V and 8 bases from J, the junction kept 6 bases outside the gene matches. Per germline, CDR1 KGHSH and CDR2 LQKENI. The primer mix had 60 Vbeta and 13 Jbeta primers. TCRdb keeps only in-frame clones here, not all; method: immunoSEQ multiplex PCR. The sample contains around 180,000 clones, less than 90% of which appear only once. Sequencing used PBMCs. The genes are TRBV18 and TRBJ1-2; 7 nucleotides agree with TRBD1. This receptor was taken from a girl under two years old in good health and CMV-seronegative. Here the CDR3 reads CASSPATGSGYTF. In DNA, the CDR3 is TGTGCCAGCTCACCTGCGACAGGGAGCGGCTACACCTTC.